Below, 20 T cell receptor beta chains from the same sample are listed, as sequenced in a study of vaccination effects on CD4 cells after COVID-19. TCRdb's table, derived via immunoSEQ multiplex PCR, lists solely in-frame clones and lacks some. The sample has about 45,000 clones, 72% seen once. Their antigens remain unidentified. Isolating CD4+ T cells followed less than 12 days of culture. Either the mRNA-1273 or the BNT162b2 vaccine was given to participants as two doses. The sequences come from CD4+ T cells from PBMCs cultured without peptide, collected after COVID-19 vaccination. The receptors stem from a human donor who received a COVID-19 vaccine.

The chain carries TRBV7-9 and TRBJ1-5; 9 positions match TRBD1. The CDR3 has 16 amino acids. Trimming took 1 base from V and 3 from J; bases not matched to a gene: 4. Germline V gene data show CDR1 as SEHNR and CDR2 as FQNEAQ (reference sequence). The CDR3 loop is CASSLGTGAINQPQHF. DNA for the CDR3: TGTGCCAGCAGCTTAGGGACAGGGGCAATCAATCAGCCCCAGCATTTT. The full variable domain, rest sourced from reference TRBV7-9 and TRBJ1-5, is DTGVSQNPRHKITKRGQNVTFRCDPISEHNRLYWYRQTLGQGPEFLTYFQNEAQLEKSRLLSDRFSAERPKGSFSTLEIQRTEQGDSAMYLCASSLGTGAINQPQHFGDGTRLSIL.

V usage is TRBV6-5 and J usage is TRBJ1-5; 8 positions agree with TRBD1. CDR3 length: 14 residues. Germline V gene data show CDR1 as MNHEY and CDR2 as SVGAGI. Germline trimming cut 6 bases from V and 7 bases from J; bases unmatched to any gene: 8. Here the CDR3 DNA reads TGTGCCAGCAGCCCAGGACAGGGCTGGCAGCCCCAGCATTTT. Encoded protein: CASSPGQGWQPQHF.

The J gene is TRBJ2-3, the V gene TRBV7-9; possible D gene TRBD2, 5 bases. CDR1 is SEHNR and CDR2 is FQNEAQ in the germline V gene (reference sequence). The CDR3 spans 15 residues. Deletions cut 0 bases from V and 2 bases from J, with 9 bases between. The CDR3 DNA is TGTGCCAGCAGCTTAGCGGGAGCCTTCACAGATACGCAGTATTTT. Translating gives CASSLAGAFTDTQYF.

V and J are TRBV3-1 (or the pseudogene TRBV3-2) and TRBJ1-4; D not resolved. V lost 1 base and J lost 4, with 1 base in between. The CDR3 spans 12 residues. Germline CDR1 and CDR2: LGHDT and YNNKEL (reference sequence). CDR3 amino acids: CASSQVNEKLFF. Here the CDR3 DNA reads TGTGCCAGCAGCCAAGTTAATGAAAAACTGTTTTTT.

V usage is TRBV7-9 and J usage is TRBJ1-6, with TRBD1 as a possible D gene (5 bases). The ends were cut back, 0 bases at V and 10 bases at J, with 13 bases in the middle. Germline V lookup: CDR1 SEHNR, CDR2 FQNEAQ (reference sequence). CDR3 length: 15 residues. CDR3 bases: TGTGCCAGCAGCTTAGCCGGGGCAGAGGGATCACCCCTCCACTTT. Protein product: CASSLAGAEGSPLHF.

The chain links TRBV5-4 to TRBJ2-7; TRBD1 matches at 10 bases. V was clipped by 3 bases and J by 7 bases; unmatched bases: 10. Germline CDR1 is SGHNT and CDR2 is YYREEE (reference sequence). The CDR3 is made up of 15 amino acids. The CDR3 DNA sequence: TGTGCCAGCAGCTCCCCGGGGACAGGGGTGAGGGAGCAGTACTTC. Its translation: CASSSPGTGVREQYF.

V gene TRBV27 combines with J gene TRBJ2-6; D might be TRBD1 or TRBD2, each matching 5 bases. The CDR3 runs 15 residues. The germline gives CDR1 MNHEY, CDR2 SMNVEV (reference sequence). Trimming removed 5 bases at V and 4 bases at J, with 12 bases between. DNA for the CDR3: TGTGCCAGCAGTAGAGGGGTAGCGGGGGCCAACGTCCTGACTTTC. Its translation is CASSRGVAGANVLTF.

This rearrangement joins TRBV14 to TRBJ1-1, with D unresolved. The CDR3 length is 14 residues. The germline gives CDR1 SGHDN, CDR2 FVKESK. With 4 bases removed from V and 6 bases from J, the gap between germline ends came to 15 bases. The CDR3 reads CASSPLQNNAEAFF. The CDR3 DNA reads TGTGCCAGCAGCCCATTACAGAATAATGCTGAAGCTTTCTTT.

The sample holds a few counts of this clone. This chain uses TRBV6-5 with TRBJ1-1; 7 bases agree with TRBD1. The length of the CDR3 is 14 residues. After removal of 6 bases from V and 2 bases from J, the junction contained 6 bases not matched to a gene. Germline values: CDR1 MNHEY, CDR2 SVGAGI. The DNA of the CDR3 is TGTGCCAGCAGGATGGACAGGACAAACACTGAAGCTTTCTTT. It is translated as CASRMDRTNTEAFF.

V is TRBV19 and J is TRBJ1-1, with D possibly being TRBD1 (6 bases). The ends were cut back, 5 bases at V and 5 bases at J, with 21 bases in the middle. Per germline, CDR1 LNHDA and CDR2 SQIVND (reference sequence). The CDR3 length is 16 residues. The CDR3 bases are TGTGCCAGTAGTCGGAAAAACAGGGACCTCGATACTGAAGCTTTCTTT. Protein product: CASSRKNRDLDTEAFF.

The chain joins TRBV5-7 to TRBJ1-3; D gene uncertain. TRBV5-7 is noted as an ORF with a role that remains uncertain. V lost 5 bases, J lost 0 bases, and 18 bases lay in between. This CDR3 contains 17 residues. CDR3: CASSSYSAVLSGNTIYF. The CDR3 region has the DNA TGTGCCAGCAGTTCCTACTCTGCCGTCCTCTCTGGAAACACCATATATTTT.

V usage is TRBV6-5 and J usage is TRBJ1-2, with D perhaps matching TRBD1 (6 bases). There are 14 residues in the CDR3. Trimming removed 6 bases from V and 7 bases from J, with 18 bases in between. Germline V gives CDR1 MNHEY, CDR2 SVGAGI. The CDR3 DNA reads TGTGCCAGCAGGCCCGAGGGGGGAGGTCCTGGCTACACCTTC. Protein product: CASRPEGGGPGYTF.

The J gene is TRBJ2-1, the V gene TRBV10-3, with 12 bases aligning to TRBD2. CDR1 is ENHRY, CDR2 SYGVKD, per germline. The V and J ends lost 6 bases and 5 bases, in that order; junction bases with no gene match: 5. The CDR3 sequence is 15 residues long. This CDR3 is CAISKTSGGHNEQFF. As DNA, the CDR3 is TGTGCCATCAGCAAGACTAGCGGGGGCCACAATGAGCAGTTCTTC.

This clone was seen just once. The V and J genes are TRBV5-1 and TRBJ2-2; no clear D. V lost 0 bases to trimming and J lost 0 bases, with 6 bases between them. In germline, CDR1 is SGHRS, CDR2 YFSETQ. The CDR3 totals 15 residues. In DNA form, the CDR3 reads TGCGCCAGCAGCTTGGCCGGTACGAACACCGGGGAGCTGTTTTTT. This gives the protein CASSLAGTNTGELFF.

The CDR3 sequence: CASTRAVAEAFF. CDR3 DNA: TGTGCCAGCACGAGAGCCGTCGCTGAAGCTTTCTTT. This sequence joins TRBV2 and TRBJ1-1; D is unresolved. V lost 7 bases and J 6 bases, leaving 12 bases between the germline ends. Germline V lookup: CDR1 SNHLY, CDR2 FYNNEI. CDR3 length: 12 residues.

This chain joins TRBV18 and TRBJ2-7, with D tentatively TRBD1 (6 bases). Germline loops: CDR1 KGHSH, CDR2 LQKENI. Trimming cost V 1 base and J 5 bases, with 12 bases left between them. There are 14 residues in the CDR3. This CDR3 reads CASSPQGVNHEQYF. CDR3 coding DNA: TGTGCCAGCTCACCACAGGGGGTGAACCACGAGCAGTACTTC.

The J gene is TRBJ1-2, the V gene TRBV9; a weak D match, TRBD1 (5 bases). Trimming took off 0 bases at V and 4 bases at J, with 13 bases between the two ends. The CDR3 contains 15 residues. The germline V gene encodes CDR1 SGDLS and CDR2 YYNGEE. CDR3 amino acids: CASSVAGGAPYGYTF. The CDR3 bases are TGTGCCAGCAGCGTAGCGGGCGGGGCCCCCTATGGCTACACCTTC.

This clone was seen only a few times. The chain combines TRBV6-5 with TRBJ1-6; no clear D gene. CDR1 is MNHEY, CDR2 SVGAGI, per germline. V gave up 7 bases and J gave up 4 bases, with 14 bases separating them. The CDR3 loop spans 15 amino acids. The CDR3 spells CASNPSAGYNSPLHF. DNA for the CDR3: TGTGCCAGCAATCCGTCCGCCGGGTATAATTCACCCCTCCACTTT.

This chain connects TRBV5-1 to TRBJ2-7; 7 bases match TRBD1. Germline V CDR1 and CDR2: SGHRS, YFSETQ. The CDR3 is 14 amino acids. The ends lost 0 bases at V and 2 bases at J; junction bases unmatched: 2. The CDR3 spells CASSLEQGAYEQYF. The CDR3 bases are TGCGCCAGCAGCTTGGAGCAGGGGGCCTACGAGCAGTACTTC.

There are a few counts of this clone. V is TRBV19 and J is TRBJ2-7; TRBD2 aligns across 7 bases. Germline V CDR1 and CDR2: LNHDA, SQIVND (reference sequence). CDR3 size: 16 residues. Trimming cost V 3 bases and J 4 bases; bases outside gene matches: 12. CDR3 DNA: TGTGCCAGTAGTATTCGGGCTAGCGGACAAAAATACGAGCAGTACTTC. It specifies CASSIRASGQKYEQYF. Filled out from reference TRBV19 and TRBJ2-7, the complete variable domain reads DGGITQSPKYLFRKEGQNVTLSCEQNLNHDAMYWYRQDPGQGLRLIYYSQIVNDFQKGDIAEGYSVSREKKESFPLTVTSAQKNPTAFYLCASSIRASGQKYEQYFGPGTRLTVT.